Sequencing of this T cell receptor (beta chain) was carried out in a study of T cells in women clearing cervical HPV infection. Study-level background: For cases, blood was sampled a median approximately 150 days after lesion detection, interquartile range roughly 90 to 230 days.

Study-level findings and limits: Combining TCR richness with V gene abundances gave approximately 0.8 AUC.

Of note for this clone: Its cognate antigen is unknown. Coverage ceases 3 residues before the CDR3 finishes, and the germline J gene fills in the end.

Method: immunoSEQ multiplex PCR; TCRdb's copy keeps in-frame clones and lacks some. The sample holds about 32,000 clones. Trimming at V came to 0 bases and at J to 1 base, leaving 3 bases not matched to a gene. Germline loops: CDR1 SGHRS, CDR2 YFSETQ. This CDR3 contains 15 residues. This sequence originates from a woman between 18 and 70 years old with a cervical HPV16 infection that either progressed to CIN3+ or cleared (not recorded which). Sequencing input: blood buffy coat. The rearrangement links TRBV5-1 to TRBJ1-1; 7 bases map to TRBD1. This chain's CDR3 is CASSLGRTGNTEAFF. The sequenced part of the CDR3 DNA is TGCGCCAGCAGCTTGGGAAGGACAGGGAACACTGAA. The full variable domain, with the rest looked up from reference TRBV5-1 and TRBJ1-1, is KAGVTQTPRYLIKTRGQQVTLSCSPISGHRSVSWYQQTPGQGLQFLFEYFSETQRNKGNFPGRFSGRQFSNSRSEMNVSTLELGDSALYLCASSLGRTGNTEAFFGQGTRLTVV.